This TCR beta chain appears in the sequencing data of a study of T cell repertoires in ileal Crohn's disease. At the level of the study: Median disease duration was about 8.5 years; 35% to 45% smoked at surgery. General study findings and limits: Compared with non-smokers, active smokers at surgery showed more clonal expansions. Compared with CD4 T cells, sorted CD8 cells carried more expanded clones.

Assay: immunoSEQ multiplex PCR; the TCRdb copy retains only in-frame clones and omits some. The sample holds about 5,000 clones, about four fifths seen once. Comment on this clone: The antigen is unknown.

The ends lost 3 bases at V and 3 bases at J; junction bases unmatched: 2. This CDR3 is 14 amino acids long. CDR1 and CDR2 from the germline V gene are SGHTA and FQGNSA. The rearrangement joins TRBV7-2 to TRBJ2-3, with 8 bases matching TRBD2. This receptor was obtained from an adult with Crohn's disease. Sequencing was done on a sample of ileal tissue. CDR3 loop: CASSFGRGTDTQYF. The CDR3 nucleotides are TGTGCCAGCAGCTTCGGGAGGGGGACAGATACGCAGTATTTT.